These T cell receptor beta chains were read from a single sample in a study of cytomegalovirus exposure and HLA in healthy donors. The table came from immunoSEQ multiplex PCR; TCRdb's copy has only in-frame clones and leaves some out. There are about 160,000 clones in the sample, with 1.3% held by the top ten. The sequenced sample was PBMCs. Receptor source: a woman between 55 and 75 years old in good health and CMV-seronegative. The CDR3 runs from the conserved cysteine through the conserved F or W. The order of the fields is CDR3 protein, CDR3 DNA, D gene, V gene, J gene. D genes are given only for firm matches.

cdr3_aa: CASSFRGLGEKLFF; cdr3_nt: TGTGCCAGCAGCTTCAGGGGGCTTGGGGAAAAACTGTTTTTT; d_call: TRBD1; v_call: TRBV7-8; j_call: TRBJ1-4
cdr3_aa: CASSLMSGNTEAFF; cdr3_nt: TGTGCCAGCAGCTTAATGTCGGGGAACACTGAAGCTTTCTTT; d_call: -; v_call: TRBV7-8; j_call: TRBJ1-1
cdr3_aa: CASSIKTGDHEQYF; cdr3_nt: TGTGCCAGTAGTATTAAAACAGGGGACCACGAGCAGTACTTC; d_call: TRBD1; v_call: TRBV19; j_call: TRBJ2-7
cdr3_aa: CASSLGTGNQPQHF; cdr3_nt: TGTGCCAGCTCACTAGGGACAGGGAATCAGCCCCAGCATTTT; d_call: TRBD1; v_call: TRBV18; j_call: TRBJ1-5
cdr3_aa: CASSYSGTGTPETQYF; cdr3_nt: TGTGCCAGCAGTTACTCCGGGACAGGGACCCCAGAGACCCAGTACTTC; d_call: TRBD1; v_call: TRBV6-5; j_call: TRBJ2-5
cdr3_aa: CASKEGVLSQPQHF; cdr3_nt: TGTGCCAGCAAGGAAGGGGTCTTGAGTCAGCCCCAGCATTTT; d_call: -; v_call: TRBV2; j_call: TRBJ1-5
cdr3_aa: CSARDGREAFF; cdr3_nt: TGCAGTGCTAGAGATGGGAGGGAAGCTTTCTTT; d_call: -; v_call: TRBV20-1; j_call: TRBJ1-1
cdr3_aa: CASSIKEDRGYTF; cdr3_nt: TGTGCCAGTAGTATTAAGGAGGATCGGGGCTACACCTTC; d_call: -; v_call: TRBV19; j_call: TRBJ1-2
cdr3_aa: CASSLATTGGPWDGYTF; cdr3_nt: TGCGCCAGCAGCTTGGCTACGACAGGGGGCCCGTGGGATGGCTACACCTTC; d_call: TRBD1; v_call: TRBV5-1; j_call: TRBJ1-2
cdr3_aa: CASSLGRGANTGELFF; cdr3_nt: TGTGCCAGCAGCTTGGGTCGGGGGGCGAACACCGGGGAGCTGTTTTTT; d_call: TRBD2; v_call: TRBV5-5; j_call: TRBJ2-2
cdr3_aa: CAISEQTSGRSPVNNEQFF; cdr3_nt: TGTGCCATCAGTGAGCAGACTAGCGGGAGGTCGCCGGTGAACAATGAGCAGTTCTTC; d_call: TRBD2; v_call: TRBV10-3; j_call: TRBJ2-1
cdr3_aa: CASSWGQGLGGYTF; cdr3_nt: TGCGCCAGCAGCTGGGGACAGGGTTTAGGTGGCTACACCTTC; d_call: TRBD1; v_call: TRBV5-1; j_call: TRBJ1-2
cdr3_aa: CASNLARRVGEQFF; cdr3_nt: TGTGCCAGCAACTTAGCCAGGCGCGTGGGTGAGCAGTTCTTC; d_call: -; v_call: TRBV7-2; j_call: TRBJ2-1
cdr3_aa: CSVATGPNWENIQYF; cdr3_nt: TGCAGCGTTGCTACAGGGCCAAATTGGGAGAACATTCAGTACTTC; d_call: -; v_call: TRBV29-1; j_call: TRBJ2-4
cdr3_aa: CSVQEAGELFF; cdr3_nt: TGCAGCGTCCAGGAAGCCGGGGAGCTGTTTTTT; d_call: -; v_call: TRBV29-1; j_call: TRBJ2-2
cdr3_aa: CASRPTEYNSPLHF; cdr3_nt: TGTGCCAGCAGACCTACAGAATATAATTCACCCCTCCACTTT; d_call: -; v_call: TRBV6-5; j_call: TRBJ1-6
cdr3_aa: CSVGQASTDTQYF; cdr3_nt: TGCAGCGTTGGACAGGCTAGCACAGATACGCAGTATTTT; d_call: -; v_call: TRBV29-1; j_call: TRBJ2-3
cdr3_aa: CASSLDRVTEAFF; cdr3_nt: TGTGCCAGCAGCTTAGACAGGGTCACTGAAGCTTTCTTT; d_call: -; v_call: TRBV11-3; j_call: TRBJ1-1
cdr3_aa: CSARDRGEQYF; cdr3_nt: TGCAGTGCTAGAGATAGGGGCGAGCAGTACTTC; d_call: -; v_call: TRBV20-1; j_call: TRBJ2-7
cdr3_aa: CASSNGDSGYTF; cdr3_nt: TGTGCCAGCAGTAACGGGGATTCGGGCTACACCTTC; d_call: -; v_call: TRBV6-5; j_call: TRBJ1-2
cdr3_aa: CASSYLGAKETQYF; cdr3_nt: TGTGCCAGCAGCTACTTAGGGGCCAAAGAGACCCAGTACTTC; d_call: -; v_call: TRBV7-7; j_call: TRBJ2-5
cdr3_aa: CASRAGVTNTGELFF; cdr3_nt: TGTGCCAGCCGGGCGGGGGTCACGAACACCGGGGAGCTGTTTTTT; d_call: TRBD2; v_call: TRBV2; j_call: TRBJ2-2
cdr3_aa: CASSLGLGRDNEKLFF; cdr3_nt: TGTGCCAGCAGCTTAGGGCTAGGACGGGATAATGAAAAACTGTTTTTT; d_call: -; v_call: TRBV11-2; j_call: TRBJ1-4
cdr3_aa: CASSPGTATYEQYF; cdr3_nt: TGTGCCAGCTCACCCGGGACAGCGACCTACGAGCAGTACTTC; d_call: TRBD1; v_call: TRBV18; j_call: TRBJ2-7
cdr3_aa: CASSLHRNTEAFF; cdr3_nt: TGTGCCAGCAGCTTGCACAGGAACACTGAAGCTTTCTTT; d_call: -; v_call: TRBV5-5; j_call: TRBJ1-1
cdr3_aa: CATSINRVETQYF; cdr3_nt: TGTGCCACCAGCATAAACAGGGTAGAGACCCAGTACTTC; d_call: -; v_call: TRBV15; j_call: TRBJ2-5
cdr3_aa: CASSRAGGSLALDTQYF; cdr3_nt: TGTGCCAGCAGCCGGGCCGGGGGATCTTTAGCGTTAGATACGCAGTATTTT; d_call: -; v_call: TRBV11-2; j_call: TRBJ2-3
cdr3_aa: CASSLGGASYEQYF; cdr3_nt: TGTGCCAGCAGCTTAGGGGGAGCCTCCTACGAGCAGTACTTC; d_call: -; v_call: TRBV7-9; j_call: TRBJ2-7
cdr3_aa: CASSPSFAGGKFF; cdr3_nt: TGTGCCAGCAGTCCCTCCTTTGCGGGGGGTAAGTTCTTC; d_call: TRBD2; v_call: TRBV6-5; j_call: TRBJ2-1
cdr3_aa: CASSPSAVSNQPQHF; cdr3_nt: TGTGCCAGCAGCCCGAGCGCGGTTAGCAATCAGCCCCAGCATTTT; d_call: -; v_call: TRBV7-8; j_call: TRBJ1-5
cdr3_aa: CAIRARDRGYNEQFF; cdr3_nt: TGTGCCATCAGGGCCCGGGACAGGGGTTACAATGAGCAGTTCTTC; d_call: TRBD1; v_call: TRBV10-3; j_call: TRBJ2-1
cdr3_aa: CASSLAGARLSSQWNTEAFF; cdr3_nt: TGTGCCAGCAGCTTAGCAGGCGCCCGACTATCCTCCCAGTGGAACACTGAAGCTTTCTTT; d_call: -; v_call: TRBV7-6; j_call: TRBJ1-1
cdr3_aa: CASSSGFIPTDTQYF; cdr3_nt: TGTGCCAGCAGCTCAGGGTTTATCCCCACAGATACGCAGTATTTT; d_call: -; v_call: TRBV11-3; j_call: TRBJ2-3
cdr3_aa: CASSVAVNYGYTF; cdr3_nt: TGTGCCAGCAGCGTAGCAGTTAACTATGGCTACACCTTC; d_call: -; v_call: TRBV9; j_call: TRBJ1-2
cdr3_aa: CASSPGGRGQPQHF; cdr3_nt: TGTGCCAGCAGCCCAGGGGGAAGGGGACAGCCCCAGCATTTT; d_call: TRBD1; v_call: TRBV7-9; j_call: TRBJ1-5
cdr3_aa: CASSLTPGALSGYTF; cdr3_nt: TGTGCCAGCAGCTTAACCCCAGGGGCCCTAAGTGGCTACACCTTC; d_call: -; v_call: TRBV7-3; j_call: TRBJ1-2
cdr3_aa: CASGGSEATNEKLFF; cdr3_nt: TGTGCCAGCGGGGGGAGTGAGGCTACTAATGAAAAACTGTTTTTT; d_call: -; v_call: TRBV25-1; j_call: TRBJ1-4
cdr3_aa: CASKRQGAPYEQYF; cdr3_nt: TGTGCCAGCAAAAGACAGGGAGCCCCCTACGAGCAGTACTTC; d_call: TRBD1; v_call: TRBV27; j_call: TRBJ2-7
cdr3_aa: CASSLERMDRGYGYTF; cdr3_nt: TGTGCCAGCAGCTTAGAACGGATGGACAGGGGCTATGGCTACACCTTC; d_call: TRBD1; v_call: TRBV13; j_call: TRBJ1-2
cdr3_aa: CASSRAPGGYEQYF; cdr3_nt: TGTGCCAGCAGCCGAGCTCCCGGGGGGTACGAGCAGTACTTC; d_call: TRBD2; v_call: TRBV5-8; j_call: TRBJ2-7
cdr3_aa: CASSSRGGNTEAFF; cdr3_nt: TGCGCCAGCAGCTCGCGGGGGGGCAACACTGAAGCTTTCTTT; d_call: -; v_call: TRBV5-1; j_call: TRBJ1-1
cdr3_aa: CASSASLAGGRNEQFF; cdr3_nt: TGTGCCAGCAGCGCGTCACTAGCGGGGGGGAGAAATGAGCAGTTCTTC; d_call: TRBD2; v_call: TRBV7-8; j_call: TRBJ2-1
cdr3_aa: CASSIVTGGNSPPHF; cdr3_nt: TGTGCCAGTAGTATAGTGACAGGGGGTAATTCACCCCCCCACTTT; d_call: TRBD1; v_call: TRBV19; j_call: TRBJ1-6
cdr3_aa: CSVEGGVGETQYF; cdr3_nt: TGCAGCGTTGAAGGCGGGGTCGGGGAGACCCAGTACTTC; d_call: -; v_call: TRBV29-1; j_call: TRBJ2-5
cdr3_aa: CAIGTGTGSPNEKLFF; cdr3_nt: TGTGCCATCGGAACCGGGACAGGGAGCCCTAATGAAAAACTGTTTTTT; d_call: TRBD1; v_call: TRBV10-3; j_call: TRBJ1-4
cdr3_aa: CASSPAQNTEAFF; cdr3_nt: TGTGCCAGCTCACCGGCACAGAACACTGAAGCTTTCTTT; d_call: -; v_call: TRBV18; j_call: TRBJ1-1
cdr3_aa: CASSSEGVSSYEQYF; cdr3_nt: TGTGCCAGCAGTTCGGAGGGAGTAAGCTCCTACGAGCAGTACTTC; d_call: -; v_call: TRBV27; j_call: TRBJ2-7
cdr3_aa: CASSLAASGKDEQFF; cdr3_nt: TGTGCCAGCAGCTTGGCGGCTAGCGGGAAAGATGAGCAGTTCTTC; d_call: TRBD2; v_call: TRBV5-4; j_call: TRBJ2-1
cdr3_aa: CASSDVGTMLGYTF; cdr3_nt: TGTGCCAGCAGTGACGTCGGGACAATGTTAGGCTACACCTTC; d_call: -; v_call: TRBV6-1; j_call: TRBJ1-2
cdr3_aa: CASSQGVGLRVTDTQYF; cdr3_nt: TGTGCCAGCAGCCAAGGGGTGGGACTACGGGTCACAGATACGCAGTATTTT; d_call: TRBD2; v_call: TRBV14; j_call: TRBJ2-3
cdr3_aa: CASSIVAVQTYEQYF; cdr3_nt: TGTGCCAGTAGTATAGTGGCCGTTCAGACCTACGAGCAGTACTTC; d_call: -; v_call: TRBV19; j_call: TRBJ2-7
cdr3_aa: CASSYSRTEPNTEAFF; cdr3_nt: TGTGCCAGCAGTTACTCTCGGACAGAGCCGAACACTGAAGCTTTCTTT; d_call: -; v_call: TRBV6-5; j_call: TRBJ1-1
cdr3_aa: CASSHQQGTSTDTQYF; cdr3_nt: TGCGCCAGCAGCCACCAACAGGGGACTAGCACAGATACGCAGTATTTT; d_call: -; v_call: TRBV4-1; j_call: TRBJ2-3
cdr3_aa: CASSLNRSNQPQHF; cdr3_nt: TGTGCCAGCAGCTTAAACCGGAGCAATCAGCCCCAGCATTTT; d_call: -; v_call: TRBV6-5; j_call: TRBJ1-5